The 14 T cell receptor beta chains below all came from one sample that was sequenced in a study of blood T cell repertoires in COVID-19. Only in-frame clones appear in the TCRdb table, and some are missing; sequencing was by immunoSEQ multiplex PCR. This table has some 330,000 clones, roughly 90% appearing once. Sequences were obtained from PBMCs or T cells enriched from blood (not recorded which). These receptors were obtained from a woman younger than 45 who had recovered from COVID-19.

This sequence joins TRBV5-6 and TRBJ1-1; 10 bases agree with TRBD1. The CDR3 loop spans 15 amino acids. Germline values: CDR1 SGHDT, CDR2 YYEEEE. V trimming: 4 bases; J trimming: 4 bases; junction bases outside the gene matches: 7. CDR3 nucleotide sequence: TGTGCCAGCAGCCACAGGGACAGGGGAGGCACTGAAGCTTTCTTT. Its protein product is CASSHRDRGGTEAFF.

The chain joins TRBV5-1 to TRBJ1-6; 9 positions match TRBD1. This CDR3 spans 15 amino acids. The germline V gene encodes CDR1 SGHRS and CDR2 YFSETQ. With V trimmed by 4 bases and J by 5 bases, 4 bases remained unmatched. Written as DNA, the CDR3 is TGCGCCAGCAGCCAGGGGACAGGGAATAATTCACCCCTCCACTTT. Translation gives CASSQGTGNNSPLHF.

This sequence joins TRBV28 and TRBJ2-4; TRBD1 agrees at 7 bases. The CDR3 spans 17 residues. The germline gives CDR1 MDHEN, CDR2 SYDVKM. The junction had 13 bases not matched to a gene; V was cut back by 8 bases and J by 0 bases. CDR3 nucleotide sequence: TGTGCCAGCCCCCCCAGGGGGTCCCCCTTAGCCAAAAACATTCAGTACTTC. This translates into CASPPRGSPLAKNIQYF.

The CDR3: CASSIDRGSYEQYF. For the CDR3, the DNA is TGTGCCAGCAGCATTGACAGGGGAAGCTACGAGCAGTACTTC. The chain carries TRBV7-2 and TRBJ2-7, with 8 bases that match TRBD1. The junction had 6 bases not matched to a gene; V was cut back by 5 bases and J by 3 bases. The CDR3 runs 14 residues. CDR1 SGHTA and CDR2 FQGNSA come from the germline V gene. Full variable domain (remainder filled in from reference TRBV7-2 and TRBJ2-7): GAGVSQSPSNKVTEKGKDVELRCDPISGHTALYWYRQSLGQGLEFLIYFQGNSAPDKSGLPSDRFSAERTGGSVSTLTIQRTQQEDSAVYLCASSIDRGSYEQYFGPGTRLTVT.

The chain joins TRBV10-3 to TRBJ2-1, with TRBD2 matching over 8 bases. The CDR3 consists of 12 residues. Germline loops: CDR1 ENHRY, CDR2 SYGVKD. J lost 15 bases, V lost 2 bases, and 6 bases had no gene match. This CDR3 is CAISEVAGPSFF. The CDR3 DNA follows: TGTGCCATCAGTGAGGTAGCGGGGCCCTCGTTCTTC.

The chain joins TRBV5-1 to TRBJ2-5; a possible D gene is TRBD1 (5 bases). The ends were cut back, 4 bases at V and 2 bases at J, with 12 bases in the middle. Per the germline V gene, CDR1 is SGHRS and CDR2 is YFSETQ. This CDR3 is built from 14 residues. CDR3 DNA sequence: TGCGCCAGCAGCCCGGTTCAGGGACAAGAGACCCAGTACTTC. It is translated as CASSPVQGQETQYF.

CDR3 loop: CAISGPNTGELFF. In DNA form, the CDR3 reads TGTGCCATCAGTGGTCCTAACACCGGGGAGCTGTTTTTT. The V gene is TRBV10-3, the J gene TRBJ2-2; D not certain. Germline-derived CDR1 and CDR2 are ENHRY and SYGVKD. The CDR3 consists of 13 residues. V lost 4 bases and J 2 bases, leaving 5 bases between the germline ends.

This chain connects TRBV13 to TRBJ1-4; D might be TRBD1 (6 bases). Looked up from germline, CDR1 is PRHDT and CDR2 is FYEKMQ (reference sequence). The V end lost 4 bases, the J end lost 8 bases, and 8 bases lay between the germline ends. The CDR3 consists of 12 residues. The CDR3 spells CASSSQGEKLFF. The CDR3 DNA is TGTGCCAGCAGCTCACAGGGCGAAAAACTGTTTTTT.

The gene calls are TRBV7-2 and TRBJ2-5, with 8 bases lining up with TRBD1. CDR1 is SGHTA and CDR2 is FQGNSA in the germline V gene. The CDR3 is 15 residues long. V lost 4 bases and J lost 4; bases outside the gene matches: 8. CDR3 sequence (DNA): TGTGCCAGCAGCTCAACCCCAGGGGGCGGAGAGACCCAGTACTTC. This sequence encodes CASSSTPGGGETQYF.

The V call is TRBV24-1, the J call TRBJ1-1; D ambiguous. Germline CDR1 and CDR2: KGHDR and SFDVKD. This CDR3 is 13 amino acids long. V lost 5 bases to trimming and J lost 0 bases, with 6 bases between them. The CDR3 sequence: CATSGGLNTEAFF. The CDR3 nucleotides are TGTGCCACCAGTGGAGGTTTGAACACTGAAGCTTTCTTT.

CDR3 sequence (DNA): TGTGCCAGCAGCCCGGGGGGGAGAGATACGCAGTATTTT. Amino acids: CASSPGGRDTQYF. The chain joins TRBV9 to TRBJ2-3, with 8 bases lining up with TRBD2. Germline V gene lookup returns CDR1 SGDLS and CDR2 YYNGEE. The CDR3 covers 13 residues. The V segment lost 4 bases and the J segment 5 bases; nucleotides outside the gene matches: 3.

The chain links TRBV3-1 (or the pseudogene TRBV3-2) to TRBJ1-5; D gene uncertain. Germline V gene sequence: CDR1 LGHDT, CDR2 YNNKEL (reference sequence). Trimming took 4 bases from V and 0 from J, leaving 10 bases between them. The CDR3 loop spans 15 amino acids. This CDR3 is CASSRGLDSNQPQHF. CDR3 nucleotide sequence: TGTGCCAGCAGCCGAGGACTGGATAGCAATCAGCCCCAGCATTTT.

This sequence joins TRBV13 and TRBJ2-2; no firm D call. Germline values: CDR1 PRHDT, CDR2 FYEKMQ (reference sequence). Trimming took off 1 base at V and 6 bases at J, with 3 bases between the two ends. This CDR3 has 12 residues. The CDR3 spells CASSLAAGELFF. CDR3 bases: TGTGCCAGCAGCTTAGCCGCCGGGGAGCTGTTTTTT.

The rearrangement links TRBV18 to TRBJ1-1; TRBD1 aligns across 8 bases. CDR1 and CDR2 (germline): KGHSH, LQKENI. The CDR3 loop spans 15 amino acids. Trimming removed 6 bases from V and 5 bases from J; junction bases left unmatched: 11. The DNA of the CDR3 is TGTGCCAGCTCGCCCAGACAGGGGCAGGGGACTGAAGCTTTCTTT. This sequence encodes CASSPRQGQGTEAFF.